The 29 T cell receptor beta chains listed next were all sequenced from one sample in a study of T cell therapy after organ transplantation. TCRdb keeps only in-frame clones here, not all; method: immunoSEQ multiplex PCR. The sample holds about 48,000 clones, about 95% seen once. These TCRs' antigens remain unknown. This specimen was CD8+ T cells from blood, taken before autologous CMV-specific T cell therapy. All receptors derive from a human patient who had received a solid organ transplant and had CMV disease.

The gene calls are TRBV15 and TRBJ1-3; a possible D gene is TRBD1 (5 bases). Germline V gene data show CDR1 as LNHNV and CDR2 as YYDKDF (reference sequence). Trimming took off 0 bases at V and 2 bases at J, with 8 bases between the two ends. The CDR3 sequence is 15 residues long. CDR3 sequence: CATSRDQGTGNTIYF. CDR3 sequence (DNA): TGTGCCACCAGCAGAGATCAGGGAACTGGAAACACCATATATTTT.

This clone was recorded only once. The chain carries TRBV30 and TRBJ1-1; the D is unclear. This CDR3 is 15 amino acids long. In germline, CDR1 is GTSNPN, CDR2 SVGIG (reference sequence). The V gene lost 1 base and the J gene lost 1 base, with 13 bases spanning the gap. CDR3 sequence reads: CAWSDGEWGNTEAFF. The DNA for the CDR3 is TGTGCCTGGAGTGACGGCGAATGGGGGAACACTGAAGCTTTCTTT.

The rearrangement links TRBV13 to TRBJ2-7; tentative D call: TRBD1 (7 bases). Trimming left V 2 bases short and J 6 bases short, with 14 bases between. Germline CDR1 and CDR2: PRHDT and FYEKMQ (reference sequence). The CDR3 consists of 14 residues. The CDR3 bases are TGTGCCAGCAGCTTAAGGCCTCAGGGGGGCGAGCAGTACTTC. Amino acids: CASSLRPQGGEQYF.

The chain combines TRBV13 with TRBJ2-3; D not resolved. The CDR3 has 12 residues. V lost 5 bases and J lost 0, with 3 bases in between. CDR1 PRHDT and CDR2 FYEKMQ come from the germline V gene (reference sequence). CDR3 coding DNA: TGTGCCAGCAGCCTTAGCACAGATACGCAGTATTTT. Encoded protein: CASSLSTDTQYF.

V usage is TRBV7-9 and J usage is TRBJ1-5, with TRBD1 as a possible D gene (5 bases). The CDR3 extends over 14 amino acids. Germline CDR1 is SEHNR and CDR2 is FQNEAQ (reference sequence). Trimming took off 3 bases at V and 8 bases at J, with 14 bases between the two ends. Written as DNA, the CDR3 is TGTGCCAGCAGCTTCGGGGAGGGGATCAAGCCCCAGCATTTT. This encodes CASSFGEGIKPQHF. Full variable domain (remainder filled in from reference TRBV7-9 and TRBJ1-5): DTGVSQNPRHKITKRGQNVTFRCDPISEHNRLYWYRQTLGQGPEFLTYFQNEAQLEKSRLLSDRFSAERPKGSFSTLEIQRTEQGDSAMYLCASSFGEGIKPQHFGDGTRLSIL.

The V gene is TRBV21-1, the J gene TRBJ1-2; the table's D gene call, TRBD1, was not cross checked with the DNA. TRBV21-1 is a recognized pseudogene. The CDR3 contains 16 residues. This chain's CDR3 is CASSKENRQSNYGYTF. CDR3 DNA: TGTGCCAGCAGCAAAGAGAATAGACAGTCTAACTATGGCTACACCTTC.

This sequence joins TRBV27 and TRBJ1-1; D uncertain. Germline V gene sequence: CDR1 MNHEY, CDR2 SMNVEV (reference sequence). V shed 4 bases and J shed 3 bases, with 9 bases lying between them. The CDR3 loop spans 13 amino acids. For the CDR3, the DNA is TGTGCCAGCAGTTCCCCCTCCTACACTGAAGCTTTCTTT. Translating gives CASSSPSYTEAFF.

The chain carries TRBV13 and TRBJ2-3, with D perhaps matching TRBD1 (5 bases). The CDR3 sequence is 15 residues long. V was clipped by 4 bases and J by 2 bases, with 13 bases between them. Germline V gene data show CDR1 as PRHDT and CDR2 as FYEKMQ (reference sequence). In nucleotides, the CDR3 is TGTGCCAGCAGCTCACAGGAAAGGGCCACAGATACGCAGTATTTT. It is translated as CASSSQERATDTQYF.

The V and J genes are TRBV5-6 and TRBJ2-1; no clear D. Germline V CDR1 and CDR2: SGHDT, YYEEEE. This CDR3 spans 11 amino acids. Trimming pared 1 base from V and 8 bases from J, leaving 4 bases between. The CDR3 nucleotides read TGTGCCAGCAGCTTGAGCCATGAGCAGTTCTTC. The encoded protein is CASSLSHEQFF.

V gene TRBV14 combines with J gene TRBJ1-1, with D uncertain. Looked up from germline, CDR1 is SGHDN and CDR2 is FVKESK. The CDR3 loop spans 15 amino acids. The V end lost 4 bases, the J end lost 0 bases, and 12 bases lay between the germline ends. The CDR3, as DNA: TGTGCCAGCAGCCGGACCACAACCATGAACACTGAAGCTTTCTTT. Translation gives CASSRTTTMNTEAFF.

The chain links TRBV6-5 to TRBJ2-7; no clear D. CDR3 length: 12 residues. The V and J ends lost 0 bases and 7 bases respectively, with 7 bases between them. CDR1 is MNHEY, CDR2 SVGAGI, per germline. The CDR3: CASSYSRMEQYF. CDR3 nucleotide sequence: TGTGCCAGCAGTTACTCGCGGATGGAGCAGTACTTC.

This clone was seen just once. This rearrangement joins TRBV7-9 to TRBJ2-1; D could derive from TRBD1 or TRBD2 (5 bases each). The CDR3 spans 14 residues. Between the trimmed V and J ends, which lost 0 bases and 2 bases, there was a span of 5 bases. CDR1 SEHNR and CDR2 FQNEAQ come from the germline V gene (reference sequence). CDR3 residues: CASSLAGAYNEQFF. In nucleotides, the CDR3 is TGTGCCAGCAGCTTAGCGGGGGCCTACAATGAGCAGTTCTTC.

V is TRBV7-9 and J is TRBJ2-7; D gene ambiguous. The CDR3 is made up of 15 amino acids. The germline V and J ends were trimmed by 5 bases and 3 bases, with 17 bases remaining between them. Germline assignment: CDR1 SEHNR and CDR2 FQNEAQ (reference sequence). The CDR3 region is CASSAKKGAHYEQYF. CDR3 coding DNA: TGTGCCAGCAGCGCAAAAAAGGGCGCGCACTACGAGCAGTACTTC.

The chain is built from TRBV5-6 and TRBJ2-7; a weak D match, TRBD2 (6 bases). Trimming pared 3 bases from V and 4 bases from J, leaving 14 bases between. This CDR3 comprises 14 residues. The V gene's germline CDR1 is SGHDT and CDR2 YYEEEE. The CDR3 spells CASSYSGSTYEQYF. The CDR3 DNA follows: TGTGCCAGCAGCTACTCCGGGAGTACTTACGAGCAGTACTTC.

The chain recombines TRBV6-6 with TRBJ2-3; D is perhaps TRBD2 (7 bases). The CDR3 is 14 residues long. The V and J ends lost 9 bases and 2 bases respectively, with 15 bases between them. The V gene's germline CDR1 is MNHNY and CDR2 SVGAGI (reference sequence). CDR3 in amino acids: CASRPGGPTDTQYF. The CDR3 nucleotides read TGTGCCAGTAGACCCGGGGGGCCCACAGATACGCAGTATTTT.

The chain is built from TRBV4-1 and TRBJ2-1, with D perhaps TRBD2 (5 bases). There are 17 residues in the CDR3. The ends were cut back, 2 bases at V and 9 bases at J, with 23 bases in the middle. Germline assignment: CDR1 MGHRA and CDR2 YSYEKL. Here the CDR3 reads CASSQYIDAPPAGEQFF. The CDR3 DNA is TGCGCCAGCAGCCAATATATAGACGCACCCCCTGCGGGTGAGCAGTTCTTC.

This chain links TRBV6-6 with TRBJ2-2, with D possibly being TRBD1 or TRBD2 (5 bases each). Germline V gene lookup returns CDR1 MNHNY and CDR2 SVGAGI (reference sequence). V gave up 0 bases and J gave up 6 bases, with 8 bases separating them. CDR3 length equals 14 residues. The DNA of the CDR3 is TGTGCCAGCAGTTACTCCCAGGGAGCCGGGGAGCTGTTTTTT. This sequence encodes CASSYSQGAGELFF.

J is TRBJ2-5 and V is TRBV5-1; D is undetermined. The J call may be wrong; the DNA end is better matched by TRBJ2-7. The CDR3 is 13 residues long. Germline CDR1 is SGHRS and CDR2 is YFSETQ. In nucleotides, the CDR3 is TGCGCCAGCAGCTTGAGGCGGTCCTACGAGCAGTACTTC. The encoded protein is CASSLRRSYEQYF.

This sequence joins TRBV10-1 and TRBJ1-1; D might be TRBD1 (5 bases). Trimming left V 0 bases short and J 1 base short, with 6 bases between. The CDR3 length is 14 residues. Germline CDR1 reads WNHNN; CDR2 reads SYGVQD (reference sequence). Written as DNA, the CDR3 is TGCGCCAGCAGTGAGTCGGGGGGGAACACTGAAGCTTTCTTT. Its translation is CASSESGGNTEAFF.

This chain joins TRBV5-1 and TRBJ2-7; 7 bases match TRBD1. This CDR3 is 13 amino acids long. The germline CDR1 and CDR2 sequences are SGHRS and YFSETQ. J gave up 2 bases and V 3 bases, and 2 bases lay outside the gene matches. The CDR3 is CASSWDSPYEQYF. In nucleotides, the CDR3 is TGCGCCAGCAGCTGGGACAGCCCCTACGAGCAGTACTTC.

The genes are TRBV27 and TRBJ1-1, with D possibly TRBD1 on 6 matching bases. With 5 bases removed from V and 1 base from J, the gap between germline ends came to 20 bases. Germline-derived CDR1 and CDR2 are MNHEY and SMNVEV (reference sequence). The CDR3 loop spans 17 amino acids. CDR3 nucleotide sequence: TGTGCCAGCAGTAAACAAAGAGGGGGGGCGGGGAACACTGAAGCTTTCTTT. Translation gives CASSKQRGGAGNTEAFF.

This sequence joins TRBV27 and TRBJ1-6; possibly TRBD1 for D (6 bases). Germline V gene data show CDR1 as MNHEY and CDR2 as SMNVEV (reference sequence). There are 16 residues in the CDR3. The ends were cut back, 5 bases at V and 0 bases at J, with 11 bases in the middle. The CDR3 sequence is CASSRQASSYNSPLHF. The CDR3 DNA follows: TGTGCCAGCAGTAGACAGGCGAGCTCCTATAATTCACCCCTCCACTTT.

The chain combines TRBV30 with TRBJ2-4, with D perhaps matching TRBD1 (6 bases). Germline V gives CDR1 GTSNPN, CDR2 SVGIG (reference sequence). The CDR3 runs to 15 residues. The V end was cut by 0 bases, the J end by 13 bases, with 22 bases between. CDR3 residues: CAWSVIESGAGVQYF. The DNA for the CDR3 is TGTGCCTGGAGTGTAATTGAGTCCGGGGCAGGGGTACAGTACTTC. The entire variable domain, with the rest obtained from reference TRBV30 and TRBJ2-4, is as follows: SQTIHQWPATLVQPVGSPLSLECTVEGTSNPNLYWYRQAAGRGLQLLFYSVGIGQISSEVPQNLSASRPQDRQFILSSKKLLLSDSGFYLCAWSVIESGAGVQYFGAGTRLSVL.

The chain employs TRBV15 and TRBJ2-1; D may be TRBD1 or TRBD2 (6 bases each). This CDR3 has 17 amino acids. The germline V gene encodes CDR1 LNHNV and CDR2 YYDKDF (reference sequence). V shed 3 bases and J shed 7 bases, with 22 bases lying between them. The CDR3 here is CATSRGWGSGGGNEQFF. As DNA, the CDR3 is TGTGCCACCAGCAGGGGCTGGGGCAGCGGAGGGGGTAATGAGCAGTTCTTC.

CDR3 sequence (DNA): TGTGCCAGCAATTATGGGGGCACAGATACGCAGTATTTT. The encoded protein is CASNYGGTDTQYF. J is TRBJ2-3 and V is TRBV14; no clear D gene. This CDR3 is built from 13 residues. Trimming left V 7 bases short and J 1 base short, with 9 bases between. The germline V gene encodes CDR1 SGHDN and CDR2 FVKESK.

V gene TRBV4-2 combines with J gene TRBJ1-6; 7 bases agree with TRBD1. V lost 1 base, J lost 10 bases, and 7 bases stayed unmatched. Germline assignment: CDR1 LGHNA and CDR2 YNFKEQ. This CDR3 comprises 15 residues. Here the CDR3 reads CASSQVWQGESPLHF. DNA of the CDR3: TGTGCCAGCAGCCAAGTGTGGCAGGGGGAATCACCCCTCCACTTT.

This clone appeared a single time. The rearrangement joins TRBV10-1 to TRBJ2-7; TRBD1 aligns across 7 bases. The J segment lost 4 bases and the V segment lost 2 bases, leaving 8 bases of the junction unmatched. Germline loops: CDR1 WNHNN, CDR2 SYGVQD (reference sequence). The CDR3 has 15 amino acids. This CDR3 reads CASSETGQLPYEQYF. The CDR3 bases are TGCGCCAGCAGTGAGACGGGACAGCTACCATACGAGCAGTACTTC.

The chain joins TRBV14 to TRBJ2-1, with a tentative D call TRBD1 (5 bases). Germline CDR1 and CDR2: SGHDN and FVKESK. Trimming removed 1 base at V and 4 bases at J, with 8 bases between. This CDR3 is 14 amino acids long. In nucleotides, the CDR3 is TGTGCCAGCAGCCAAGCCGACAGATACAATGAGCAGTTCTTC. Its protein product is CASSQADRYNEQFF.

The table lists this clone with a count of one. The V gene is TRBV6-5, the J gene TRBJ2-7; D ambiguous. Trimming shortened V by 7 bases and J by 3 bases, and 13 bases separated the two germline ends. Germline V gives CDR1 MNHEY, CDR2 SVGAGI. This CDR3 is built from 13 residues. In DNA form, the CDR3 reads TGTGCCAGCATTGCCTCGGAAGGCTACGAGCAGTACTTC. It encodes CASIASEGYEQYF.